One sample yielded the 12 T cell receptor beta chains listed below, sequenced in a study of blood T cells in healthy people across ages. For the second PCR, which ran for roughly 7 to 11 cycles, a sample-barcoded 5' primer and a J-beta primer mix were used. TCRdb recomputed calls from the 5' RACE reads with MiXCR, one row per CDR3 protein. The sample yields roughly 500,000 distinct CDR3 sequences, about 25% seen once. This sample was shared with a second study, whose subject was T cells of mothers and their children.

Sequencing was done on a sample of blood. These receptors all come from a boy younger than 18 in good health.

This clonotype was seen a few times. The CDR3, as DNA: TGTGCCAGCAGCTTAAGAGGCGCAGAGACCCAGTACTTC. Encoded protein: CASSLRGAETQYF. The J gene is TRBJ2-5, the V gene TRBV7-3, with D unresolved. The length of the CDR3 is 13 residues. Germline CDR1 and CDR2: SGHTA and FQGTGA. V shed 1 base and J shed 4 bases, with 7 bases lying between them.

This clonotype has more than one count but fewer than ten. The chain uses TRBV2 and TRBJ1-1; D is uncertain. Per germline, CDR1 SNHLY and CDR2 FYNNEI. Trimming removed 4 bases at V and 4 bases at J, with 7 bases between. CDR3 length: 12 residues. CDR3 amino acids: CASSVYATEAFF. CDR3 DNA: TGTGCCAGCAGTGTGTATGCCACTGAAGCTTTCTTT.

V gene TRBV20-1 combines with J gene TRBJ2-5, with 8 bases identical to TRBD1. The J call may be in error: the DNA end matches TRBJ2-1 better. The CDR3 has 18 residues. Per the germline V gene, CDR1 is DFQATT and CDR2 is SNEGSKA (reference sequence). In DNA, the CDR3 is TGCAGTGCTAGAGATGCCCCCGGACAGGGTAACTCCTACAATGAGCAGTTCTTC. This translates into CSARDAPGQGNSYNEQFF.

This clonotype was counted between two and nine times. J is TRBJ2-7 and V is TRBV29-1; no clear D. The CDR3 sequence is 13 residues long. Trimming took off 3 bases at V and 2 bases at J, with 11 bases between the two ends. Germline CDR1 and CDR2: SQVTM and ANQGSEA. The CDR3 region is CSVEDGRAYEQYF. CDR3 in DNA: TGCAGCGTTGAGGACGGTCGAGCCTACGAGCAGTACTTC.

CDR3 amino acids: CASSRPGAHEQFF. CDR3 DNA: TGTGCCAGCAGTCGGCCAGGGGCCCATGAGCAGTTCTTC. V gene TRBV27 combines with J gene TRBJ2-1, with a weak D call TRBD1 (6 bases). CDR1 MNHEY and CDR2 SMNVEV come from the germline V gene (reference sequence). CDR3 length: 13 residues. The ends were cut back, 5 bases at V and 8 bases at J, with 13 bases in the middle.

This clonotype was found a few times. The chain joins TRBV4-1 to TRBJ1-5; TRBD1 matches 9 bases. Germline CDR1 and CDR2: MGHRA and YSYEKL. This CDR3 comprises 16 residues. The junction had 4 bases not matched to a gene; V was cut back by 1 base and J by 3 bases. The CDR3 bases are TGCGCCAGCAGCCAAGGTCGGGACAGGGCCAATCAGCCCCAGCATTTT. Translating it yields CASSQGRDRANQPQHF.

This clonotype was found a few times. The chain is built from TRBV6-2 or TRBV6-3 and TRBJ2-7; possibly TRBD2 for D (6 bases). Per the germline V gene, CDR1 is MNHEY and CDR2 is SVGEGT. Trimming pared 6 bases from V and 7 bases from J, leaving 13 bases between. The CDR3 runs 12 residues. The DNA of the CDR3 is TGTGCCAGCAGGGACTACCCGGGAGAGCAGTACTTC. Its translation: CASRDYPGEQYF.

This clonotype was observed a handful of times. The rearrangement uses TRBV11-1 and TRBJ1-6; 11 positions match TRBD1. Germline CDR1 is SGHAT and CDR2 is FQDESV (reference sequence). CDR3 length: 15 residues. With 5 bases clipped from V and 9 bases from J, the junction kept 6 bases outside the gene matches. The CDR3 is CASSLRTGGISPLHF. For the CDR3, the DNA is TGTGCCAGCAGCCTAAGGACAGGGGGCATTTCACCCCTCCACTTT.

A remark on this clonotype: At one end the junction does not follow the germline gene, possibly because of a read error. This chain uses TRBV19 with TRBJ1-5; TRBD1 is a possible D gene (6 bases). Germline CDR1 LNHDA, CDR2 SQIVND (reference sequence). CDR3 size: 16 residues. Written as DNA, the CDR3 is TGTGCCAGTAGTATTGGCAGGGGCTCGGAATCGCAGCCCCCGCATTTT. It is translated as CASSIGRGSESQPPHF.

This clonotype was counted between two and nine times. The rearrangement joins TRBV6-2 or TRBV6-3 to TRBJ2-1; maybe TRBD1 (6 bases). The CDR3 runs to 15 residues. The ends were cut back, 3 bases at V and 6 bases at J, with 15 bases in the middle. Per germline, CDR1 MNHEY and CDR2 SVGEGT. CDR3 sequence reads: CASSYVGAAGNEQFF. For the CDR3, the DNA is TGTGCCAGCAGTTATGTGGGGGCGGCGGGCAATGAGCAGTTCTTC.

This chain links TRBV10-2 with TRBJ2-5; 16 bases agree with TRBD2. Germline V gene data show CDR1 as WSHSY and CDR2 as SAAADI. This CDR3 spans 18 amino acids. After removal of 0 bases from V and 5 bases from J, the junction contained 6 bases not matched to a gene. The CDR3 sequence: CASSESGTSGRAMETQYF. Here the CDR3 DNA reads TGCGCCAGCAGTGAGTCCGGGACTAGCGGGAGGGCCATGGAGACCCAGTACTTC.

There are a few counts of this clonotype. This chain uses TRBV20-1 with TRBJ2-5, with D unclear. TRBJ2-7 explains the end of the DNA better; the J call may be wrong. CDR1 is DFQATT, CDR2 SNEGSKA, per germline (reference sequence). The length of the CDR3 is 14 residues. Here the CDR3 reads CSALLTQRSGEQYF. CDR3 DNA sequence: TGCAGTGCTTTACTAACTCAACGGTCGGGCGAGCAGTACTTC.